This paragraph reports one T cell receptor (beta chain). Using immunoSEQ multiplex PCR, the repertoire was profiled, and TCRdb retains in-frame clones only, with some absent. There are about 65,000 clones in the sample; roughly nine tenths occur only once, and under 14% lies in the top ten. Time point: after dendritic cell vaccination, including at tumor progression/relapse. The record originates from a study of glioma-infiltrating T cells after dendritic cell vaccination. The source material was blood, sampled after dendritic cell vaccination. The receptor's source is a human donor with glioblastoma.

The CDR3, as DNA: TGCGCCAGCAGCCAAGTTTCAGGGATGGGAAACACCATATATTTT. It codes for CASSQVSGMGNTIYF. The V and J genes are TRBV4-1 and TRBJ1-3; possibly TRBD1 for D (5 bases). This CDR3 has 15 amino acids. Trimming cost V 1 base and J 4 bases, with 11 bases left between them. Germline V gene sequence: CDR1 MGHRA, CDR2 YSYEKL.